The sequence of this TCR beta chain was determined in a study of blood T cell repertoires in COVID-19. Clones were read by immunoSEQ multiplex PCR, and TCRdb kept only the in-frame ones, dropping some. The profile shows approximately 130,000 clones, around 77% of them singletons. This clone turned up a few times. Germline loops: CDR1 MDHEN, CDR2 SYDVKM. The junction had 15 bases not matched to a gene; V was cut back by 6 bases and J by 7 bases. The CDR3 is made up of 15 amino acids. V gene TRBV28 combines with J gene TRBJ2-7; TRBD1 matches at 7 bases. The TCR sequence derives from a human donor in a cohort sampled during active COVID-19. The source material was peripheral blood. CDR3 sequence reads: CASSPRRQGILEQYF. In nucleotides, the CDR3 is TGTGCCAGCAGCCCCCGGCGACAGGGTATCTTGGAGCAGTACTTC.